This T cell receptor beta chain was identified in a study of blood T cell repertoires in COVID-19. There are 13 residues in the CDR3. Trimming shortened V by 8 bases and J by 5 bases, and 16 bases separated the two germline ends. The V gene's germline CDR1 is SNHLY and CDR2 FYNNEI. Sequencing used immunoSEQ multiplex PCR; TCRdb keeps in-frame clones, though not all of them. This table has under 200,000 clones, approximately 91% appearing once. The clonotype originates from a man younger than 35 with COVID-19, enrolled during active disease. The sample was peripheral blood. The J gene is TRBJ2-7, the V gene TRBV2; possible D gene TRBD2, 7 bases. This chain's CDR3 is CASSGGGPHEQYF. CDR3 nucleotide sequence: TGTGCCAGCTCGGGGGGCGGTCCCCACGAGCAGTACTTC.